This is a list of T cell receptor beta chains from one sample in a study of T cell responses to AZD1222 COVID-19 vaccine. The repertoire was sequenced with immunoSEQ multiplex PCR; TCRdb's copy has only in-frame clones and lacks some. The table shows about 190,000 clones, with 80% to 95% occurring only once. Source: peripheral blood, taken on day 0 of AZD1222 vaccination. These receptor sequences come from an adult in good health. The CDR3 runs from the conserved cysteine through the conserved F or W. A D gene is named only where the DNA matches it firmly. Part of the rows lack a size; the others show once, few, many or a class for expanded clones.

TRBD2	-	TRBJ2-5	TRBV29-1	CSVEGAGGDQETQYF	TGCAGCGTTGAGGGCGCGGGGGGGGATCAAGAGACCCAGTACTTC
-	-	TRBJ1-2	TRBV29-1	CSVEGHYGYTF	TGCAGCGTTGAGGGGCACTATGGCTACACCTTC
TRBD2	-	TRBJ2-2	TRBV5-1	CASSLLAGDNTGELFF	TGCGCCAGCAGCTTACTAGCGGGGGATAACACCGGGGAGCTGTTTTTT
TRBD1	-	TRBJ2-7	TRBV10-3	CAIRDRLTYEQYF	TGTGCCATAAGGGACAGGTTAACCTACGAGCAGTACTTC
-	few	TRBJ2-1	TRBV12-3/TRBV12-4	CASSIRRANEQFF	TGTGCCAGCAGTATCAGGCGGGCGAATGAGCAGTTCTTC
TRBD2	-	TRBJ2-2	TRBV7-3	CASSSPSASGGRNTGELFF	TGTGCCAGCAGCTCCCCGTCGGCCAGCGGGGGGAGGAACACCGGGGAGCTGTTTTTT
TRBD1	-	TRBJ2-3	TRBV4-1	CASSQGQGPDTQYF	TGCGCCAGCAGCCAAGGACAGGGCCCAGATACGCAGTATTTT
-	-	TRBJ1-6	TRBV7-6	CASSLRIGLLRDSPLHF	TGTGCCAGCAGCTTGCGTATCGGACTGCTTAGGGATTCACCCCTCCACTTT
TRBD1	-	TRBJ2-4	TRBV9	CASSVATGGAKNIQYF	TGTGCCAGCAGCGTAGCGACAGGGGGAGCCAAAAACATTCAGTACTTC
TRBD1	-	TRBJ2-1	TRBV19	CASSLRQGYLSEQFF	TGTGCCAGTAGTTTAAGACAGGGGTACCTTTCTGAGCAGTTCTTC
-	-	TRBJ1-2	TRBV5-1	CASSLGTPREGYTF	TGCGCCAGCAGCTTGGGGACACCTCGGGAAGGCTACACCTTC
TRBD2	once	TRBJ2-3	TRBV3-1/TRBV3-2	CASSLYGGEDSTGTQYF	TGTGCCAGCAGCCTCTACGGGGGGGAGGACAGCACAGGTACGCAGTATTTT
TRBD1	-	TRBJ2-7	TRBV24-1	CATSDTDREWEQYF	TGTGCCACCAGTGATACGGACAGGGAGTGGGAGCAGTACTTC
-	once	TRBJ1-2	TRBV5-4	CASSSPRGWDGYTF	TGTGCCAGCAGCTCCCCCCGGGGCTGGGATGGCTACACCTTC
-	-	TRBJ1-5	TRBV4-3	CASSQDRTKAQHF	TGCGCCAGCAGCCAAGATCGGACCAAGGCCCAGCATTTT
TRBD1	once	TRBJ2-3	TRBV5-4	CAGQVYSTDTQYF	TGTGCCGGACAGGTTTATAGCACAGATACGCAGTATTTT
-	-	TRBJ1-1	TRBV6-5	CASDKEGLIEAFF	TGTGCCAGTGACAAAGAGGGCCTGATTGAAGCTTTCTTT